The text below deals with one T cell receptor (beta chain). These data belong to a study of blood T cell repertoires in COVID-19. Whole-study context: The samples span acute and convalescent COVID-19 from the United States, Italy and Spain. T cells, B-cell-depleted T cells, or PBMCs supplied cDNA or gDNA.

Source study methods: Nucleated cell number was recorded as an estimate derived from reference gene primer amplification. Libraries were prepared by immunoSEQ multiplex PCR; TCRdb keeps only in-frame clonotypes and omits some of them. That table gives V, J and clone size, and the DNA gave D and trimming. This sample has around 93,000 clones; about four fifths occur once, and the top ten carry 9.8%. Germline V gives CDR1 SNHLY, CDR2 FYNNEI. V was shortened by 4 bases and J by 0 bases, with 9 bases between the two germline ends. The CDR3 runs to 15 residues. The sequence was collected from a woman aged 80 or over with acute or convalescent COVID-19. Input material: peripheral blood. This chain joins TRBV2 and TRBJ1-4; D unresolved. The DNA of the CDR3 is TGTGCCAGCAGTGGTTTCAGATCAACTAATGAAAAACTGTTTTTT. Protein product: CASSGFRSTNEKLFF.